This passage covers 29 T cell receptor beta chains from one sample sequenced in a study of breast tumors, draining lymph nodes, adjacent tissues. The lymph nodes were axillary draining lymph nodes from breast cancer patients. TCRdb analysed the multiplex PCR reads with MiXCR anew, one entry per CDR3 protein. This table has about 100,000 distinct CDR3 sequences, about 20% appearing once. Sequenced input: axillary lymph node tissue. These receptors were taken from a female donor with breast cancer. Some clones in this sample may be carry-over from other donors' samples.

This chain joins TRBV30 and TRBJ2-6; D is unclear. The germline V and J ends were trimmed by 0 bases and 1 base, with 4 bases remaining between them. Per the germline V gene, CDR1 is GTSNPN and CDR2 is SVGIG (reference sequence). CDR3 size: 14 residues. CDR3 in amino acids: CAWSVVSGANVLTF. The CDR3 region has the DNA TGTGCCTGGAGTGTTGTGTCTGGGGCCAACGTCCTGACTTTC.

Many counts were recorded for this clonotype. This chain links TRBV4-1 with TRBJ1-5, with D perhaps matching TRBD1 (6 bases). Germline V gene sequence: CDR1 MGHRA, CDR2 YSYEKL. V dropped 5 bases and J dropped 1 base, with 12 bases sitting between them. The CDR3 consists of 15 residues. The CDR3 sequence is CASSRGGLSNQPQHF. CDR3 nucleotide sequence: TGCGCCAGCAGCAGGGGGGGGCTGAGCAATCAGCCCCAGCATTTT.

This sequence joins TRBV29-1 and TRBJ1-2; 8 nucleotides agree with TRBD1. The CDR3 is 13 amino acids. V was pared by 0 bases and J by 8 bases, with 5 bases of the junction left unmatched. The germline V gene encodes CDR1 SQVTM and CDR2 ANQGSEA. CDR3 loop: CSVEDRTGRGYTF. The CDR3 region has the DNA TGCAGCGTTGAAGACCGGACAGGGCGAGGCTACACCTTC. Variable domain in full (rest from reference TRBV29-1 and TRBJ1-2): SAVISQKPSRDICQRGTSLTIQCQVDSQVTMMFWYRQQPGQSLTLIATANQGSEATYESGFVIDKFPISRPNLTFSTLTVSNMSPEDSSIYLCSVEDRTGRGYTFGSGTRLTVV.

This clonotype was detected ten times or more. The rearrangement uses TRBV5-5 and TRBJ1-2, with D hard to call. V was trimmed by 0 bases and J by 4 bases, leaving 4 bases between them. The CDR3 contains 12 residues. Germline CDR1 is SGHKS and CDR2 is YYEKEE (reference sequence). The CDR3 sequence is CASSLVFYGYTF. The CDR3 DNA reads TGTGCCAGCAGCTTGGTGTTCTATGGCTACACCTTC.

Concerning this clonotype itself: The junction does not match germline at one end; this may be a read error. The V gene is TRBV12-3 or TRBV12-4, the J gene TRBJ2-3; 7 bases map to TRBD1. This CDR3 is built from 16 residues. CDR3 nucleotides: TGTGCCGGCAGTTTAGCGACAGGGTCCCGCACAGATACGCAGTATTTT. Protein: CAGSLATGSRTDTQYF.

This clonotype was counted ten times or more. The rearrangement uses TRBV20-1 and TRBJ2-3; TRBD2 matches 8 bases. Trimming at V came to 6 bases and at J to 2 bases, leaving 7 bases not matched to a gene. The length of the CDR3 is 14 residues. Germline CDR1 DFQATT, CDR2 SNEGSKA (reference sequence). CDR3: CSANIAGPTDTQYF. In DNA form, the CDR3 reads TGCAGTGCCAACATAGCGGGGCCCACAGATACGCAGTATTTT.

This clonotype has ten or more counts. The chain has TRBV5-6 and TRBJ2-2; D call uncertain. The CDR3 is 15 residues long. V lost 4 bases to trimming and J lost 2 bases, with 12 bases between them. Germline V lookup: CDR1 SGHDT, CDR2 YYEEEE. CDR3 loop: CASSLVYENTGELFF. CDR3 DNA sequence: TGTGCCAGCAGCCTGGTTTATGAAAACACCGGGGAGCTGTTTTTT. The full variable domain, in which reference TRBV5-6 and TRBJ2-2 provide the parts outside the CDR3, is DAGVTQSPTHLIKTRGQQVTLRCSPKSGHDTVSWYQQALGQGPQFIFQYYEEEERQRGNFPDRFSGHQFPNYSSELNVNALLLGDSALYLCASSLVYENTGELFFGEGSRLTVL.

This clonotype was seen many times. This chain links TRBV4-2 with TRBJ1-4, with a tentative D call TRBD1 (5 bases). Germline CDR1 LGHNA, CDR2 YNFKEQ. The CDR3 has 16 amino acids. The V and J ends lost 0 bases and 8 bases respectively, with 16 bases between them. In DNA form, the CDR3 reads TGTGCCAGCAGCCAAGATCCAGGGCAGGGTAACGAAAAACTGTTTTTT. It encodes CASSQDPGQGNEKLFF.

This clonotype has ten or more counts. The chain joins TRBV12-3 or TRBV12-4 to TRBJ1-2; 9 bases are shared with TRBD1. CDR3 length: 13 residues. J lost 8 bases, V lost 5 bases, and 6 bases had no gene match. The CDR3, as DNA: TGTGCCAGCAGTCCGACAGGGGGGTTAGGCTACACCTTC. Translation: CASSPTGGLGYTF.

V and J are TRBV2 and TRBJ2-1; D may match TRBD1 or TRBD2 (6 bases each). The CDR3 covers 13 residues. The V and J ends lost 7 bases and 7 bases respectively, with 14 bases between them. CDR1 is SNHLY, CDR2 FYNNEI, per germline. The CDR3 sequence: CASTEGGQNEQFF. DNA of the CDR3: TGTGCCAGCACCGAGGGGGGTCAGAATGAGCAGTTCTTC.

Many counts were recorded for this clonotype. This chain joins TRBV6-5 and TRBJ1-5; 7 positions match TRBD1. Germline loops: CDR1 MNHEY, CDR2 SVGAGI. The CDR3 contains 14 residues. J gave up 2 bases and V 6 bases, and 4 bases lay outside the gene matches. The CDR3 spells CASRTGSGNQPQHF. In DNA form, the CDR3 reads TGTGCCAGCAGGACAGGGTCGGGCAATCAGCCCCAGCATTTT.

This clonotype was recorded many times. The CDR3 DNA follows: TGTGCCAGCAGAATGTCGGGACAGGGAAGAGGAAACACCATATATTTT. It translates to CASRMSGQGRGNTIYF. This chain joins TRBV12-3 or TRBV12-4 and TRBJ1-3; TRBD1 agrees at 9 bases. J lost 4 bases, V lost 6 bases, and 10 bases had no gene match. The length of the CDR3 is 16 residues.

As for this clonotype: One end of the junction does not line up with germline, which may come from a read error. V gene TRBV18 combines with J gene TRBJ1-1; D is unclear. The germline CDR1 and CDR2 sequences are KGHSH and LQKENI. This CDR3 is 13 amino acids long. The CDR3 protein is CACSPTTGTEAFF. CDR3 coding DNA: TGTGCCTGCTCACCAACTACGGGCACTGAAGCTTTCTTT.

In this sample, this clonotype turned up many times. V gene TRBV19 combines with J gene TRBJ1-5; a weak D match, TRBD1 (5 bases). The V and J ends lost 6 bases and 7 bases respectively, with 13 bases between them. This CDR3 is 13 amino acids long. From germline, CDR1 is LNHDA and CDR2 SQIVND (reference sequence). The CDR3 loop reads CASSGTGAQPQHF. DNA of the CDR3: TGTGCCAGTAGCGGGACGGGTGCCCAGCCCCAGCATTTT.

This clonotype was recorded at least ten times. The V gene is TRBV5-1, the J gene TRBJ1-4; possibly TRBD1 for D (6 bases). Germline CDR1 is SGHRS and CDR2 is YFSETQ. The V end was cut by 2 bases, the J end by 7 bases, with 12 bases between. This CDR3 region has 14 residues. This chain's CDR3 is CASSLQGRAEKLFF. CDR3 bases: TGCGCCAGCAGCTTACAGGGTCGCGCTGAAAAACTGTTTTTT.

In its sample, this clonotype was seen a few times. J is TRBJ1-1 and V is TRBV10-2, with D possibly being TRBD1 (5 bases). The V end was cut by 6 bases, the J end by 1 base, with 15 bases between. This CDR3 is 15 amino acids long. Germline V CDR1 and CDR2: WSHSY, SAAADI. CDR3 DNA: TGCGCCAGCAGAGCCTTCAATACAGGGAACACTGAAGCTTTCTTT. Residues: CASRAFNTGNTEAFF.

This clonotype was counted ten times or more. The J gene is TRBJ1-4, the V gene TRBV19, with a weak D call TRBD1 (6 bases). In germline, CDR1 is LNHDA, CDR2 SQIVND (reference sequence). The CDR3 sequence is 15 residues long. V was shortened by 6 bases and J by 12 bases, with 23 bases between the two germline ends. The CDR3 sequence is CASRGGTGSYGELFF. DNA of the CDR3: TGTGCCAGTAGAGGGGGGACGGGCTCCTATGGTGAACTGTTTTTT. The full variable domain, its missing parts supplied by reference TRBV19 and TRBJ1-4, is DGGITQSPKYLFRKEGQNVTLSCEQNLNHDAMYWYRQDPGQGLRLIYYSQIVNDFQKGDIAEGYSVSREKKESFPLTVTSAQKNPTAFYLCASRGGTGSYGELFFGSGTQLSVL.

As to this clonotype: This sequence may be a read error, since a much larger clone differs from it by one base. V is TRBV30 and J is TRBJ2-7; D is uncertain. Germline-derived CDR1 and CDR2 are GTSNPN and SVGIG (reference sequence). V lost 0 bases and J lost 6, with 15 bases in between. The CDR3 covers 14 residues. CDR3 region: CAWSVSYGATEQYF. The CDR3, as DNA: TGTGCCTGGAGTGTAAGTTACGGAGCTACCGAGCAGTACTTC.

This clonotype was picked up many times. The CDR3 DNA is TGTGCCAGCAGTGCGACTCGGGGGACAGATACGCAGTATTTT. Translation gives CASSATRGTDTQYF. V is TRBV6-1 and J is TRBJ2-3, with D possibly TRBD2 on 6 matching bases. The CDR3 contains 14 residues. Trimming took off 4 bases at V and 3 bases at J, with 11 bases between the two ends. Germline lookup yields CDR1 MNHNS and CDR2 SASEGT.

This clonotype was observed many times. The J gene is TRBJ2-7, the V gene TRBV27, with D possibly TRBD2 on 6 matching bases. Germline lookup yields CDR1 MNHEY and CDR2 SMNVEV (reference sequence). The V and J ends lost 2 bases and 2 bases respectively, with 10 bases between them. The CDR3 is made up of 14 amino acids. The CDR3 DNA is TGTGCCAGCAGTTTAACGTCGGGGGCCTACGAGCAGTACTTC. As protein: CASSLTSGAYEQYF.

Concerning this clonotype: One junction end does not reproduce the germline sequence, and a read error may be involved. This rearrangement joins TRBV5-6 to TRBJ2-1; a possible D gene is TRBD2 (6 bases). Germline values: CDR1 SGHDT, CDR2 YYEEEE. The CDR3 totals 15 residues. The CDR3 loop is CASSLVAGWGSEQLF. CDR3 in DNA: TGTGCCAGCAGCTTGGTGGCGGGATGGGGGAGTGAGCAGTTGTTC.

This clonotype was observed at least ten times. The chain couples TRBV24-1 to TRBJ2-3; 8 bases align to TRBD1. V shed 9 bases, J shed 1 base, and the junction held 2 bases outside the gene matches. The germline CDR1 and CDR2 sequences are KGHDR and SFDVKD. The CDR3 contains 13 residues. CDR3 sequence: CATSGQGTDTQYF. CDR3 DNA sequence: TGTGCCACCTCGGGACAGGGCACAGATACGCAGTATTTT.

This clonotype was seen many times. This chain links TRBV24-1 with TRBJ2-1; D might be TRBD2 (7 bases). CDR1 and CDR2 from the germline V gene are KGHDR and SFDVKD. V was cut by 11 bases and J by 2 bases, with 15 bases left in between. The CDR3 covers 14 residues. In nucleotides, the CDR3 is TGTGCCATCCCCGGGCGGGGGCCCTACAATGAGCAGTTCTTC. It translates to CAIPGRGPYNEQFF.

Details on this clonotype: This sequence may be a read error, since a much larger clone differs from it by one base. V usage is TRBV6-1 and J usage is TRBJ1-5; D is ambiguous. The CDR3 consists of 13 residues. V was pared by 2 bases and J by 6 bases, with 8 bases between. Looked up from germline, CDR1 is MNHNS and CDR2 is SASEGT. CDR3 DNA: TGTGCCAGCAGTGAAATTCAAGTTCAGCCCCAGCATTTT. This encodes CASSEIQVQPQHF.

There are many counts of this clonotype. V gene TRBV7-3 combines with J gene TRBJ2-3; tentative D call: TRBD2 (6 bases). The V gene lost 2 bases and the J gene lost 1 base, with 10 bases spanning the gap. There are 15 residues in the CDR3. Germline-derived CDR1 and CDR2 are SGHTA and FQGTGA. The CDR3 protein is CASSLYTSRTDTQYF. Written as DNA, the CDR3 is TGTGCCAGCAGCTTATATACTAGCCGCACAGATACGCAGTATTTT.

There are many counts of this clonotype. This rearrangement joins TRBV10-3 to TRBJ2-2; D is uncertain. Trimming left V 11 bases short and J 6 bases short, with 10 bases between. The CDR3 consists of 11 residues. The V gene's germline CDR1 is ENHRY and CDR2 SYGVKD. Written as DNA, the CDR3 is TGTGCCGGACGAACCGCCGGGGAGCTGTTTTTT. Its translation: CAGRTAGELFF.

This clonotype was observed at least ten times. The chain carries TRBV29-1 and TRBJ2-5; D call uncertain. Trimming stripped 7 bases from V and 0 bases from J, with 6 bases between. Germline V lookup: CDR1 SQVTM, CDR2 ANQGSEA. The CDR3 spans 11 residues. CDR3 DNA: TGCAGCGGTGATTACCAAGAGACCCAGTACTTC. This translates into CSGDYQETQYF.

Ten or more counts support this clonotype. This chain connects TRBV6-1 to TRBJ2-5, with TRBD1 matching over 7 bases. J was trimmed by 4 bases and V by 3 bases; bases with no gene match: 8. This CDR3 has 15 residues. Per germline, CDR1 MNHNS and CDR2 SASEGT. In DNA, the CDR3 is TGTGCCAGCAGTGACCTACTACAGGGGCGAGAGACCCAGTACTTC. As protein: CASSDLLQGRETQYF.

Many counts were recorded for this clonotype. The chain combines TRBV20-1 with TRBJ2-7; D is unresolved. CDR3 length: 15 residues. Germline CDR1 is DFQATT and CDR2 is SNEGSKA (reference sequence). Trimming cost V 4 bases and J 0 bases, with 16 bases left between them. CDR3 sequence reads: CSATPGTYISYEQYF. CDR3 bases: TGCAGTGCTACCCCAGGTACCTATATCTCCTACGAGCAGTACTTC.